The rows below give T cell receptor beta chains drawn from one sample of a study of immune characterization of retroperitoneal liposarcoma. TCRdb processed the PCR reads anew with MiXCR; each CDR3 protein has one entry. The sample holds approximately 11,000 distinct CDR3 sequences; around a quarter are singletons and the top ten take approximately 8%. The sample comprised tumor tissue. All receptors come from a male donor with retroperitoneal liposarcoma. The CDR3 runs from the conserved cysteine through the conserved F or W. Fields, in order: J gene, D gene, clone size, V gene, CDR3 length, CDR3 protein, CDR3 DNA. D genes are given only for firm matches. The size entry is marked missing in some rows and otherwise reads once, few, many or a size class.

J: TRBJ2-7
D: TRBD1
size: -
V: TRBV10-3
length: 12
CDR3: CAIRGQGGEQYF
DNA: TGTGCCATCAGGGGACAGGGAGGCGAGCAGTACTTC

J: TRBJ2-7
D: -
size: medium-sized
V: TRBV6-1
length: 14
CDR3: CASSPSSTYNEQYF
DNA: TGTGCCAGCAGTCCCTCGTCAACCTACAATGAGCAGTACTTC

J: TRBJ2-1
D: -
size: medium-sized
V: TRBV6-1
length: 13
CDR3: CASSYTWNNEQFF
DNA: TGTGCCAGCAGTTATACGTGGAACAATGAGCAGTTCTTC

J: TRBJ2-1
D: TRBD2
size: few
V: TRBV24-1
length: 15
CDR3: CATSKSGLAGNEQFF
DNA: TGTGCCACCAGCAAATCCGGACTAGCGGGAAATGAGCAGTTCTTC

J: TRBJ2-3
D: -
size: few
V: TRBV27
length: 14
CDR3: CASSLWGVTDTQYF
DNA: TGTGCCAGCAGTTTATGGGGGGTCACAGATACGCAGTATTTT

J: TRBJ2-4
D: -
size: -
V: TRBV12-3/TRBV12-4
length: 13
CDR3: CASSLAGLNIQYF
DNA: TGTGCCAGCAGTTTAGCGGGGCTTAACATTCAGTACTTC

J: TRBJ2-5
D: -
size: many
V: TRBV6-1
length: 11
CDR3: CASSSRETQYF
DNA: TGTGCCAGCAGTAGCCGGGAGACCCAGTACTTC

J: TRBJ2-1
D: TRBD1
size: few
V: TRBV6-6
length: 15
CDR3: CASSYRPTGTNEQFF
DNA: TGTGCCAGCAGTTACCGCCCGACAGGGACAAATGAGCAGTTCTTC

J: TRBJ1-1
D: -
size: few
V: TRBV12-3/TRBV12-4
length: 15
CDR3: CASSYAGALSTEAFF
DNA: TGTGCCAGCAGCTACGCGGGGGCCTTATCCACTGAAGCTTTCTTT

J: TRBJ1-1
D: -
size: -
V: TRBV10-2
length: 17
CDR3: CASSESSGTRRSAEAFF
DNA: TGCGCCAGCAGTGAATCGTCTGGGACCAGAAGATCAGCTGAAGCTTTCTTT

J: TRBJ2-1
D: TRBD1
size: few
V: TRBV27
length: 14
CDR3: CASRRPGQGGEQFF
DNA: TGTGCCAGCAGACGCCCGGGACAGGGTGGTGAGCAGTTCTTC

J: TRBJ2-1
D: -
size: many
V: TRBV12-3/TRBV12-4
length: 13
CDR3: CASTSSSQETQFF
DNA: TGTGCCAGCACCTCCTCCTCTCAAGAGACCCAGTTCTTC

J: TRBJ2-7
D: TRBD2
size: -
V: TRBV6-5
length: 15
CDR3: CASSYYSGSPYEQYF
DNA: TGTGCCAGCAGTTACTATAGCGGGAGTCCCTACGAGCAGTACTTC

J: TRBJ2-7
D: -
size: once
V: TRBV6-6
length: 13
CDR3: CASDADKYNEQYF
DNA: TGTGCCAGTGACGCGGACAAGTACAATGAGCAGTACTTC

J: TRBJ2-1
D: TRBD2
size: -
V: TRBV6-1
length: 15
CDR3: CASSEWTSGGNEQFF
DNA: TGTGCCAGCAGTGAATGGACTAGCGGGGGAAATGAGCAGTTCTTC

J: TRBJ2-1
D: TRBD1
size: few
V: TRBV6-6
length: 16
CDR3: CASSYSVSGQGSEQFF
DNA: TGTGCCAGCAGTTACTCCGTTTCGGGACAGGGGTCAGAGCAGTTCTTC

J: TRBJ1-6
D: -
size: many
V: TRBV7-2
length: 12
CDR3: CASSLRGSALHF
DNA: TGTGCCAGCAGCTTACGCGGGTCGGCCCTCCACTTT

J: TRBJ2-7
D: TRBD2
size: few
V: TRBV7-2
length: 15
CDR3: CASSGGTSGRAEQYF
DNA: TGTGCCAGCAGCGGAGGGACTAGCGGGAGGGCCGAGCAGTACTTC

J: TRBJ2-5
D: TRBD1
size: medium-sized
V: TRBV6-1
length: 15
CDR3: CASSAWTGGAETQYF
DNA: TGTGCCAGCAGTGCCTGGACAGGGGGTGCGGAGACCCAGTACTTC

J: TRBJ2-3
D: -
size: many
V: TRBV6-1
length: 13
CDR3: CASSESWLDTQYF
DNA: TGTGCCAGCAGTGAGAGCTGGCTTGATACGCAGTATTTT

J: TRBJ2-1
D: -
size: many
V: TRBV12-3/TRBV12-4
length: 15
CDR3: CASSLPTGSSYEQFF
DNA: TGTGCCAGCAGTCTCCCGACAGGAAGCTCCTACGAGCAGTTCTTC

J: TRBJ2-3
D: TRBD1
size: -
V: TRBV11-3
length: 11
CDR3: CASSKDRTQYF
DNA: TGTGCCAGCAGTAAGGACAGGACGCAGTATTTT

J: TRBJ2-7
D: -
size: many
V: TRBV7-9
length: 16
CDR3: CASSLVNSAGYYEQYF
DNA: TGTGCCAGCAGCTTAGTTAATAGCGCGGGATACTACGAGCAGTACTTC

J: TRBJ2-7
D: TRBD2
size: medium-sized
V: TRBV7-2
length: 16
CDR3: CASSSGLAGPFYEQYF
DNA: TGTGCCAGCAGCTCCGGACTAGCGGGACCCTTCTACGAGCAGTACTTC

J: TRBJ2-1
D: TRBD2
size: medium-sized
V: TRBV11-2
length: 15
CDR3: CASTPGTSGLNEQFF
DNA: TGTGCCAGCACCCCCGGGACTAGCGGACTCAATGAGCAGTTCTTC

J: TRBJ2-1
D: -
size: many
V: TRBV7-3
length: 15
CDR3: CASSFQAGFDNEQFF
DNA: TGTGCCAGCAGCTTCCAGGCAGGGTTCGACAATGAGCAGTTCTTC

J: TRBJ2-3
D: TRBD2
size: few
V: TRBV6-4
length: 15
CDR3: CASSEMGGGTDTQYF
DNA: TGTGCCAGCAGTGAAATGGGAGGGGGCACAGATACGCAGTATTTT

J: TRBJ2-3
D: -
size: many
V: TRBV12-3/TRBV12-4
length: 11
CDR3: CASNFPDTQYF
DNA: TGTGCCAGCAACTTTCCAGATACGCAGTATTTT

J: TRBJ1-1
D: -
size: few
V: TRBV6-4
length: 13
CDR3: CASSEGERTEAFF
DNA: TGTGCCAGCAGTGAGGGGGAGAGGACTGAAGCTTTCTTT

J: TRBJ2-1
D: -
size: many
V: TRBV28
length: 14
CDR3: CASRYRMGGYEQFF
DNA: TGTGCCAGCCGCTACCGAATGGGGGGCTACGAGCAGTTCTTC

J: TRBJ2-3
D: -
size: -
V: TRBV5-1
length: 14
CDR3: CASSLQVPTDTQYF
DNA: TGCGCCAGCAGCTTGCAAGTACCCACAGATACGCAGTATTTT

J: TRBJ2-1
D: -
size: -
V: TRBV10-2
length: 13
CDR3: CASSLGTFNEQFF
DNA: TGCGCCAGCAGTCTCGGGACTTTCAATGAGCAGTTCTTC

J: TRBJ1-1
D: -
size: -
V: TRBV10-3
length: 14
CDR3: CAISGGSLNTEAFF
DNA: TGTGCCATCTCCGGCGGGAGTTTGAACACTGAAGCTTTCTTT

J: TRBJ2-2
D: -
size: -
V: TRBV7-6
length: 14
CDR3: CASSFRGNTGELFF
DNA: TGTGCCAGCAGCTTTCGTGGGAACACCGGGGAGCTGTTTTTT

J: TRBJ2-5
D: -
size: medium-sized
V: TRBV6-1
length: 13
CDR3: CASSYTWNNEQYF
DNA: TGTGCCAGCAGTTATACGTGGAACAATGAGCAGTACTTC

J: TRBJ1-1
D: -
size: -
V: TRBV6-1
length: 13
CDR3: CASSKRSNTEAFF
DNA: TGTGCCAGCAGTAAGAGGTCGAACACTGAAGCTTTCTTT

J: TRBJ2-1
D: TRBD2
size: many
V: TRBV6-1
length: 13
CDR3: CASRTSPYNEQFF
DNA: TGTGCCAGCAGGACTAGCCCGTACAATGAGCAGTTCTTC

J: TRBJ2-7
D: -
size: -
V: TRBV12-3/TRBV12-4
length: 12
CDR3: CASSSDSYEQYF
DNA: TGTGCCAGCAGTAGCGACAGCTACGAGCAGTACTTC

J: TRBJ1-6
D: -
size: -
V: TRBV7-6
length: 15
CDR3: CASSADGGLGSPLHF
DNA: TGTGCCAGCAGCGCGGACGGGGGCCTTGGTTCACCCCTCCACTTT

J: TRBJ2-3
D: TRBD2
size: -
V: TRBV12-3/TRBV12-4
length: 16
CDR3: CASTLLAGGPTDTQYF
DNA: TGTGCCAGCACCCTGCTAGCGGGAGGGCCTACAGATACGCAGTATTTT